The present TCR beta chain was sequenced within a study of shared clonotypes between healthy human individuals. About the study: Per donor, three plates held CD4 naive cells, three held CD4 memory, two held CD8 naive and one held CD8 memory.

The assay was immunoSEQ multiplex PCR, and TCRdb's table has in-frame clones only and misses some. The repertoire consists of approximately 1.1 million clones, with 78% occurring once and the leading ten covering approximately 0.56%. Healthy HIV-negative adults with no recent acute infections or vaccinations were recruited as donors. Whole-study findings and limits: Rarefaction exposed incomplete sorted-subset sequencing despite large depth.

The CDR3 loop spans 15 amino acids. CDR1 is SGHVS and CDR2 is FQNEAQ in the germline V gene. With V trimmed by 5 bases and J by 4 bases, 10 bases remained unmatched. Of note for this clone: What it binds is unknown.

The chain recombines TRBV7-8 with TRBJ2-7, with 8 bases that match TRBD1. Sequencing input: memory CD4+ T cells from PBMCs. Subset defined: CD45RA-negative fraction. The sequence was collected from a man younger than 35 in good health. Some clones in this sample may be carry-over from other donors' samples. Here the CDR3 reads CASSPTDRGFYEQYF. DNA for the CDR3: TGTGCCAGCAGCCCAACCGACAGGGGTTTTTACGAGCAGTACTTC.